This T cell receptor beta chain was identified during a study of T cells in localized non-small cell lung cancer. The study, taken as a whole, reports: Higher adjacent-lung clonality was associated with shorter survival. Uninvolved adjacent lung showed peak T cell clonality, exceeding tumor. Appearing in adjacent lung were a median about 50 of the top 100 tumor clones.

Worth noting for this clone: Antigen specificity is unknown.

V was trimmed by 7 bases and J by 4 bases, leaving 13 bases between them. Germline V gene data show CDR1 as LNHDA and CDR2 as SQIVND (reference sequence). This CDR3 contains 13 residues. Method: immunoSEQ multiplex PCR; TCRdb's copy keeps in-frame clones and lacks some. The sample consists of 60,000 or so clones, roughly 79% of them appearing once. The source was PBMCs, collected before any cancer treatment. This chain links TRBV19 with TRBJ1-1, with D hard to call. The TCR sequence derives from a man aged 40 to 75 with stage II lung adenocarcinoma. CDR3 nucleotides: TGTGCCAGTACTGAAGGGAGATTCACTGAAGCTTTCTTT. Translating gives CASTEGRFTEAFF.